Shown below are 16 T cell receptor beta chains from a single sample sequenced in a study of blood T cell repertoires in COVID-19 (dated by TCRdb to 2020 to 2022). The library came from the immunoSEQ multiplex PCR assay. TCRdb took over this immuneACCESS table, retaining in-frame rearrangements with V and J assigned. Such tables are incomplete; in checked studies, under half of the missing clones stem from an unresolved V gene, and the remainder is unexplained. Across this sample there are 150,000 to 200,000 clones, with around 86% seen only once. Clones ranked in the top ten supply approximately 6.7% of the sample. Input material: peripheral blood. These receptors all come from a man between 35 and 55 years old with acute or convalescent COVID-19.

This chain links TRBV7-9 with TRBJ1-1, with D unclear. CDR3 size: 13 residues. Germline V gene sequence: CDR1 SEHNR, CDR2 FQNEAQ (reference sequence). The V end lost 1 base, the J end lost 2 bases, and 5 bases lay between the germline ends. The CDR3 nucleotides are TGTGCCAGCAGCTTAGGACACAACACTGAAGCTTTCTTT. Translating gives CASSLGHNTEAFF.

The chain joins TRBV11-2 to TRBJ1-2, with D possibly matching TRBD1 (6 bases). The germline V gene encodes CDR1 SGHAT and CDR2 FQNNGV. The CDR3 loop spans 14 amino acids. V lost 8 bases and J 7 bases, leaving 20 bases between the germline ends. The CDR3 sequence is CASSAAGTIFGYTF. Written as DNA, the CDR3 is TGTGCCAGCTCAGCTGCCGGGACAATCTTTGGCTACACCTTC.

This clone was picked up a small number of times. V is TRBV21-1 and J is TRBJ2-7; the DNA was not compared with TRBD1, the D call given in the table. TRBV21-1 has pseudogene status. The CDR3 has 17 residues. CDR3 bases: TGTGCCAGCAGCATTATCAGTAAGGGGGCCAACTCCTACGAGCAGTACTTC. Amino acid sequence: CASSIISKGANSYEQYF.

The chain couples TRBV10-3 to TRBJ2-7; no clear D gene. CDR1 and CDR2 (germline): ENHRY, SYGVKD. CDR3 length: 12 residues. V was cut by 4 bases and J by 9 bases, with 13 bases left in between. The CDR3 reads CAISGKTAGQYF. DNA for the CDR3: TGTGCCATCAGTGGGAAAACAGCTGGGCAGTACTTC.

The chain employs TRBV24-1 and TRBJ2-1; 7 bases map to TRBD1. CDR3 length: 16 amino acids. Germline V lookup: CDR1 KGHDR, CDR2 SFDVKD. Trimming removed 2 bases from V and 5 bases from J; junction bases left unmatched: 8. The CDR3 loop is CATSDYSRTGDNEQFF. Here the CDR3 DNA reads TGTGCCACCAGTGATTATTCTAGGACAGGTGACAATGAGCAGTTCTTC.

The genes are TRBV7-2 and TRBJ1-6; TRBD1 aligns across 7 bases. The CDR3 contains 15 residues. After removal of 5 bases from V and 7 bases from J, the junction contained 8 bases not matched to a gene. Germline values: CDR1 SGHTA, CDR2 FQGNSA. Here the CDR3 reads CASSPFQGENSPLHF. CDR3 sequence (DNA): TGTGCCAGCAGCCCATTCCAGGGGGAAAATTCACCCCTCCACTTT.

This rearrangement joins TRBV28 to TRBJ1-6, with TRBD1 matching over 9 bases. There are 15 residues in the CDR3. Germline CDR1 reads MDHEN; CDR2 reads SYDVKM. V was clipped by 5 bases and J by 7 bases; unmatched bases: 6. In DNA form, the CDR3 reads TGTGCCAGCAGTAACACCGGGACAGGGAATTCACCCCTCCACTTT. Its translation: CASSNTGTGNSPLHF.

In DNA form, the CDR3 reads TGTGCCAGCAGCCCCGGGACAGCTTACGAGCAGTACTTC. The encoded protein is CASSPGTAYEQYF. This chain uses TRBV11-1 with TRBJ2-7, with 7 positions matching TRBD1. The CDR3 is 13 amino acids. Germline CDR1 and CDR2: SGHAT and FQDESV (reference sequence). V lost 5 bases to trimming and J lost 4 bases; unmatched junction nucleotides: 5.

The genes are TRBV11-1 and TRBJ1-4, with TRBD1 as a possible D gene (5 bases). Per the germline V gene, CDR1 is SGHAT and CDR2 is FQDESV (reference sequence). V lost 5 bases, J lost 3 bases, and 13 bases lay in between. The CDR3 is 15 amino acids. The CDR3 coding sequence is TGTGCCAGCAGCGCCCGTGGGGACTCTAATGAAAAACTGTTTTTT. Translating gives CASSARGDSNEKLFF.

The chain's CDR3 is CASSWGPGSYEQYF. Written as DNA, the CDR3 is TGCGCCAGCAGCTGGGGGCCCGGATCCTACGAGCAGTACTTC. V and J are TRBV5-1 and TRBJ2-7, with D possibly being TRBD1 (6 bases). V lost 3 bases and J 1 base, leaving 11 bases between the germline ends. Germline CDR1 SGHRS, CDR2 YFSETQ. The CDR3 covers 14 residues.

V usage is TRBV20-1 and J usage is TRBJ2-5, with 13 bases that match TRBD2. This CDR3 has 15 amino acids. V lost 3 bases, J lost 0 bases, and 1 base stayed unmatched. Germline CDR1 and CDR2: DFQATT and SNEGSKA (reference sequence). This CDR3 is CSASGTSGDQETQYF. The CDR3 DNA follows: TGCAGTGCTAGTGGGACTAGCGGGGACCAAGAGACCCAGTACTTC.

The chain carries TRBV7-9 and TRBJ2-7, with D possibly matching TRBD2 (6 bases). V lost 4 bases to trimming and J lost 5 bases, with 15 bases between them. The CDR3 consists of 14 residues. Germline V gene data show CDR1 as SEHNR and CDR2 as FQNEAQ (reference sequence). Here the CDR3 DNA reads TGTGCCAGCAGCTCCTCGGGACTCGCGGACGAGCAGTACTTC. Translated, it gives CASSSSGLADEQYF.

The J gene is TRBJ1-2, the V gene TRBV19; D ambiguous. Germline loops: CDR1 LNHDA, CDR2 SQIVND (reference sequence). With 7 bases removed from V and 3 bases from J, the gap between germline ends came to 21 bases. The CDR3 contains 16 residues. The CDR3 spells CASIETAIEGYYGYTF. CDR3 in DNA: TGTGCCAGTATCGAAACCGCGATTGAGGGCTACTATGGCTACACCTTC.

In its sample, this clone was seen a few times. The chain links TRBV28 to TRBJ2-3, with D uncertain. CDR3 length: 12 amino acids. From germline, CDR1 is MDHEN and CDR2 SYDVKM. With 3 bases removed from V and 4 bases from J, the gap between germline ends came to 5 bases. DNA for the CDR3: TGTGCCAGCAGTTTCCAGGCAGATACGCAGTATTTT. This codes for CASSFQADTQYF. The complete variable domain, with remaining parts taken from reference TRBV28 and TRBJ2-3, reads DVKVTQSSRYLVKRTGEKVFLECVQDMDHENMFWYRQDPGLGLRLIYFSYDVKMKEKGDIPEGYSVSREKKERFSLILESASTNQTSMYLCASSFQADTQYFGPGTRLTVL.

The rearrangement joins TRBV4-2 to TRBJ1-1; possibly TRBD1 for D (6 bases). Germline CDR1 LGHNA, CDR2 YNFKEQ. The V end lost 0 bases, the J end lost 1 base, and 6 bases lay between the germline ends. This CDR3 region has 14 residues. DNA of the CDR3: TGTGCCAGCAGCCAAGACAGGGGGAACACTGAAGCTTTCTTT. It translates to CASSQDRGNTEAFF.

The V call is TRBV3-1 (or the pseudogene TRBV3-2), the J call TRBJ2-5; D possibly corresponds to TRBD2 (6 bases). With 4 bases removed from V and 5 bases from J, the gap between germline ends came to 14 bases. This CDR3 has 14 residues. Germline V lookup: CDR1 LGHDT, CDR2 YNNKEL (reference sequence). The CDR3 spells CASSRGTGLETQYF. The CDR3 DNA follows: TGTGCCAGCAGCCGCGGGACCGGGTTGGAGACCCAGTACTTC.